Following are 2 T cell receptor beta chains from one sample sequenced in a study of early T cells in non-severe SARS-CoV-2 infection. MiXCR, run by TCRdb on the 5' RACE reads, gives a single entry per CDR3 protein. The sample holds 70,000 or so distinct CDR3 sequences; about 13% are singletons and the top ten take over 12%. Sequences were obtained from whole blood. The receptor source for this set is an adult who was a healthcare worker with PCR-confirmed SARS-CoV-2 infection or an uninfected control (not recorded which).

The V gene is TRBV7-6, the J gene TRBJ1-5; a weak D match, TRBD1 (5 bases). Germline CDR1 SGHVS, CDR2 FNYEAQ. The CDR3 has 15 residues. The ends were cut back, 1 base at V and 6 bases at J, with 13 bases in the middle. The CDR3 here is CASSLGAGDGQPQHF. The CDR3 bases are TGTGCCAGCAGCTTAGGTGCGGGGGACGGTCAGCCCCAGCATTTT.

This clonotype was counted a few times. The rearrangement links TRBV6-4 to TRBJ2-1; maybe TRBD1 (6 bases). With 8 bases removed from V and 3 bases from J, the gap between germline ends came to 11 bases. The CDR3 runs to 13 residues. From germline, CDR1 is MRHNA and CDR2 SNTAGT. The CDR3 loop reads CASRGGFYNEQFF. DNA of the CDR3: TGTGCCAGCCGAGGGGGATTCTACAATGAGCAGTTCTTC.